At least ten counts were recorded for the clone carrying this T cell receptor beta chain. Its antigen remains unknown. From germline, CDR1 is SGHRS and CDR2 YFSETQ. Trimming left V 0 bases short and J 6 bases short, with 10 bases between. This CDR3 has 15 residues. These data belong to a study of identical twins. Study results and limitations: Beta out-of-frame twin sharing showed a weaker excess. Models underpredicted monozygotic twin sharing of out-of-frame TCR alpha.

cDNA carried unique molecular identifiers, and a universal primer site was added by template switching. TCRdb redid the calling of the 5' RACE reads with MiXCR, one entry per CDR3 protein. This repertoire shows 200,000 to 250,000 distinct CDR3 sequences, around 7% found once; its top ten account for 3.5% to 4%. These sequences were also reported in another study, on yellow fever vaccine responses in identical twins.

The source material was memory (CD45RO+) T cells sorted from blood. The clonotype comes from a woman aged 18-30 years in good health. This chain joins TRBV5-1 and TRBJ1-6; D is ambiguous. The CDR3 DNA sequence: TGCGCCAGCAGCTTGGTCAGTGGACCTAATTCACCCCTCCACTTT. Translating it yields CASSLVSGPNSPLHF.